This T cell receptor (beta chain) was documented in a study of T cells after yellow fever vaccination. After removal of 2 bases from V and 0 bases from J, the junction contained 1 base not matched to a gene. CDR3 length equals 14 residues. The germline V gene has CDR1 SGHRS and CDR2 YFSETQ. This clonotype has just a few counts. They built TCR cDNA with 5'RACE template switching, a step that put in a universal primer site and UMIs. From the 5' RACE reads, TCRdb called clonotypes with MiXCR, one entry per CDR3 protein. The table lists 300,000 to 450,000 distinct CDR3 sequences, approximately 5.7% of them singletons.

The TCR sequence derives from a man aged 25 to 40 who received the YFV17D yellow fever vaccine. This material consisted of PBMCs, taken 5 days after the yellow fever booster vaccination. This rearrangement joins TRBV5-1 to TRBJ2-5, with TRBD2 identical over 7 bases. The CDR3 bases are TGCGCCAGCAGCTTTCTAGCGGACCAAGAGACCCAGTACTTC. It specifies CASSFLADQETQYF.